In its sample, the clone carrying this T cell receptor (beta chain) was seen a few times. Its antigen remains unidentified. The CDR3 is 14 amino acids. V was shortened by 7 bases and J by 6 bases, with 17 bases between the two germline ends. The germline gives CDR1 SEHNR, CDR2 FQNEAQ (reference sequence). TCRdb reprocessed the 5' RACE reads via MiXCR and lists one record per CDR3 protein. The repertoire holds approximately 2,100 distinct CDR3 sequences, with about 40% as singletons. Documented time point: sample taken at primary tumor resection. In each case, whole RNA from tumor, nontumor lung or frozen PBMC was sequenced unsorted. The data were taken from a study of spatial heterogeneity in lung cancer. Overall study findings and caveats: In tumors, expanded intratumoral alpha and beta TCR counts tracked mutation counts. Nonsynonymous mutation counts, ubiquitous and regional, were tracked by the respective counts of ubiquitous and regional expanded TCRs.

The sequence came from a male donor with early-stage non-small cell lung cancer. The V call is TRBV7-9, the J call TRBJ2-3, with D hard to call. This specimen consisted of lung tumor tissue, obtained at surgery. The DNA for the CDR3 is TGTGCCAGCACCGATCTTATATCGGCGGATACGCAGTATTTT. It specifies CASTDLISADTQYF.